The rows below give T cell receptor beta chains drawn from one sample of a study of T-cell reconstitution after alpha-beta-depleted transplantation in children. TCRdb re-derived calls from the PCR reads in MiXCR, one entry per CDR3 protein. The data hold roughly 500,000 distinct CDR3 sequences, with about 33% observed a single time. The source material was PBMCs from the stem cell graft donor, sampled from the stem cell graft. The receptor set was obtained from a human donor who donated a stem cell graft to a child with aplastic anemia. Each CDR3 is given with its conserved first and last residue. Each record gives: CDR3 protein, CDR3 DNA, clone size, D gene, J gene, V gene. D genes are given only for firm matches. Clone size appears in some rows only: once, few, many, or a class for an expanded clone.

CASSLGGPYNSPLHF	TGTGCCAGCAGCTTAGGGGGGCCCTATAATTCACCCCTCCACTTT	.	.	TRBJ1-6	TRBV7-2
CASSRGSNYGYTF	TGTGCCAGCAGCCGGGGGAGTAACTATGGCTACACCTTC	.	.	TRBJ1-2	TRBV25-1
CASRENFPEAGEQFF	TGCGCCAGCAGGGAAAACTTCCCAGAGGCCGGGGAGCAGTTCTTC	few	.	TRBJ2-1	TRBV5-1
CASSPWREDHEQFF	TGTGCCAGCAGCCCTTGGCGGGAGGATCATGAGCAGTTCTTC	.	TRBD2	TRBJ2-1	TRBV11-2
CASTWWREMGTDTQYF	TGCGCCAGCACCTGGTGGCGGGAGATGGGCACAGATACGCAGTATTTT	few	TRBD2	TRBJ2-3	TRBV5-1
CATSPTGMYGYTF	TGTGCCACCAGCCCGACAGGGATGTATGGCTACACCTTC	few	TRBD1	TRBJ1-2	TRBV24-1
CASSLDPGLHTEAFF	TGTGCCAGCAGCTTAGATCCGGGGTTACACACTGAAGCTTTCTTT	few	.	TRBJ1-1	TRBV11-2
CASSKDGGAKNIQYF	TGTGCCAGTAGTAAGGACGGAGGGGCCAAAAACATTCAGTACTTC	.	.	TRBJ2-4	TRBV19
CSVERPSSYNEQFF	TGCAGCGTTGAGCGTCCTAGCTCCTACAATGAGCAGTTCTTC	few	.	TRBJ2-1	TRBV29-1
CSAGSGTVREQFF	TGCAGTGCTGGGAGCGGGACCGTGCGTGAGCAGTTCTTC	few	TRBD2	TRBJ2-1	TRBV20-1
CASSDGGGTDTQYF	TGCGCCAGCAGTGACGGAGGCGGCACAGATACGCAGTATTTT	few	.	TRBJ2-3	TRBV10-2
CSASPLGKTHQPQHF	TGCAGTGCTAGCCCTCTAGGGAAGACACATCAGCCCCAGCATTTT	.	.	TRBJ1-5	TRBV20-1
CASKPRGTEAFF	TGTGCCAGCAAACCAAGAGGAACTGAAGCTTTCTTT	.	.	TRBJ1-1	TRBV6-5
CASSLIPGSYNEQFF	TGTGCCAGCAGTTTAATCCCAGGTTCCTACAATGAGCAGTTCTTC	few	.	TRBJ2-1	TRBV27
CASSEINEQFF	TGTGCCAGCAGCGAAATCAATGAGCAGTTCTTC	.	.	TRBJ2-1	TRBV7-2